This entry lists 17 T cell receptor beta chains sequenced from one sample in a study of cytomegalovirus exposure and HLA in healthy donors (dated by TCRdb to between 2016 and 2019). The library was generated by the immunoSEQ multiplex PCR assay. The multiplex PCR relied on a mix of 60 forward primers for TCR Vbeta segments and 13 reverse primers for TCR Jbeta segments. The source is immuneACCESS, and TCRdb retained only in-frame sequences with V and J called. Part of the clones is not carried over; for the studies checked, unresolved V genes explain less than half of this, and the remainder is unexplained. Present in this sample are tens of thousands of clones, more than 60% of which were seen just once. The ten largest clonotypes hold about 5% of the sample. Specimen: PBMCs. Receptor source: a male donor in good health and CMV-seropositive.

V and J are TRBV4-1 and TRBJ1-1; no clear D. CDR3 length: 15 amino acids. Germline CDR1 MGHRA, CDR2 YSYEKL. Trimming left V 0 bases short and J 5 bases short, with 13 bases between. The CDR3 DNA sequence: TGCGCCAGCAGCCAAGATCCCACGGGTGGAACTGAAGCTTTCTTT. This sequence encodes CASSQDPTGGTEAFF.

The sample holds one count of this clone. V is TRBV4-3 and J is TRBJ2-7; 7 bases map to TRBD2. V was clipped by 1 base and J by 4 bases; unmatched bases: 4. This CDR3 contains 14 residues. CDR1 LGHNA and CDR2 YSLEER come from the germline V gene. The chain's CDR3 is CASSQARLAYEQYF. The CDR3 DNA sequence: TGCGCCAGCAGCCAAGCAAGACTAGCTTACGAGCAGTACTTC.

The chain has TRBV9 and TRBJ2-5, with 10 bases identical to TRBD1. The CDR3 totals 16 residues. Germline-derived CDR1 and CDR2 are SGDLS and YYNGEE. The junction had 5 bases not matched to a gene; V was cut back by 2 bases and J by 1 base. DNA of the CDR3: TGTGCCAGCAGCGTGGCAAGGGACAGGGGCCAAGAGACCCAGTACTTC. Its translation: CASSVARDRGQETQYF.

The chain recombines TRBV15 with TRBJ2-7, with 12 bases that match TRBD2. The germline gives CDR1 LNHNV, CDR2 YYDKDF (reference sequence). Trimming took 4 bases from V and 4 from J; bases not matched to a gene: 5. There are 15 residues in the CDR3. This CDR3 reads CATSTPSGGGYEQYF. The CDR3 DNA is TGTGCCACCAGCACGCCTAGCGGGGGGGGTTACGAGCAGTACTTC.

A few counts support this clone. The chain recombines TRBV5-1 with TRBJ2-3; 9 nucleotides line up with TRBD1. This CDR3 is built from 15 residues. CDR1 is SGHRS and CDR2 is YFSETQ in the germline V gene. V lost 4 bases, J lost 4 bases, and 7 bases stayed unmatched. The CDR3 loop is CASSPGTGLADTQYF. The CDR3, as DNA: TGCGCCAGCAGCCCGGGGACAGGGCTCGCAGATACGCAGTATTTT. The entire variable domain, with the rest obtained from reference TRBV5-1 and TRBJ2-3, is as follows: KAGVTQTPRYLIKTRGQQVTLSCSPISGHRSVSWYQQTPGQGLQFLFEYFSETQRNKGNFPGRFSGRQFSNSRSEMNVSTLELGDSALYLCASSPGTGLADTQYFGPGTRLTVL.

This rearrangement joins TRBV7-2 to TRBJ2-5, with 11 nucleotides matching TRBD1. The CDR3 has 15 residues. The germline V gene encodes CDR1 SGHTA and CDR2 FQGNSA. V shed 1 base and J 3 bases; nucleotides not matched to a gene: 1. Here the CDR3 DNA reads TGTGCCAGCAGCTTAGGGGACAGGGGGAAAGAGACCCAGTACTTC. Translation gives CASSLGDRGKETQYF.

CDR3 region: CASSIVAQETQYF. CDR3 nucleotide sequence: TGTGCCAGCAGCATTGTAGCTCAAGAGACCCAGTACTTC. V gene TRBV6-5 combines with J gene TRBJ2-5; no clear D gene. The V gene lost 6 bases and the J gene lost 2 bases, with 10 bases spanning the gap. This CDR3 has 13 amino acids. CDR1 MNHEY and CDR2 SVGAGI come from the germline V gene.

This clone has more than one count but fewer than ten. CDR3 sequence reads: CASSIEAFMSYEQYF. The CDR3 DNA reads as TGTGCCAGTAGTATAGAAGCATTCATGAGCTACGAGCAGTACTTC. The chain carries TRBV19 and TRBJ2-7; D not resolved. The CDR3 sequence is 15 residues long. CDR1 and CDR2 (germline): LNHDA, SQIVND (reference sequence). V was shortened by 0 bases and J by 3 bases, with 12 bases between the two germline ends.

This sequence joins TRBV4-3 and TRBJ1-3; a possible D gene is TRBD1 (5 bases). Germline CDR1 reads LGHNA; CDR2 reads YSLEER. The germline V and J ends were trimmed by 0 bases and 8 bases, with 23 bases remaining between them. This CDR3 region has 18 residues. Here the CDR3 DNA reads TGCGCCAGCAGCCAAGAGGGGGGACCAGCCAGGGCGTCGGACACCATATATTTT. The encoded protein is CASSQEGGPARASDTIYF.

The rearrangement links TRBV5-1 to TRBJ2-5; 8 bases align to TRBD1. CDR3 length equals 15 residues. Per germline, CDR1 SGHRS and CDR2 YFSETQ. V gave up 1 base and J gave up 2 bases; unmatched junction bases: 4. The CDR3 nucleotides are TGCGCCAGCAGCTTGCAGGGGGCAATTCAAGAGACCCAGTACTTC. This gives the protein CASSLQGAIQETQYF.

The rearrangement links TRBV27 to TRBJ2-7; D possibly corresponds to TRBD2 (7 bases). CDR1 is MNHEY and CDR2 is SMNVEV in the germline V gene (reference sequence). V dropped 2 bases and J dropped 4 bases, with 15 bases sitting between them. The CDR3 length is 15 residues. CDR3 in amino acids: CASSLRGGGFYEQYF. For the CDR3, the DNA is TGTGCCAGCAGTTTAAGGGGGGGTGGGTTTTACGAGCAGTACTTC.

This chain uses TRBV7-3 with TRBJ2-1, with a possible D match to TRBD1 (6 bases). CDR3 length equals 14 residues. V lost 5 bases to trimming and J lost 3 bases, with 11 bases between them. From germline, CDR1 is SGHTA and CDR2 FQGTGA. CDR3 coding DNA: TGTGCCAGCAGCAGAAGGGACAACTACAATGAGCAGTTCTTC. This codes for CASSRRDNYNEQFF.

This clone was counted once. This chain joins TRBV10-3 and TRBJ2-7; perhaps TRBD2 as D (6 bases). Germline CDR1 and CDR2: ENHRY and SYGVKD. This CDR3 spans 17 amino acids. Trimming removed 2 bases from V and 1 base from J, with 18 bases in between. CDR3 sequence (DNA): TGTGCCATCAGTGAGAGGGGTTCGGCGGGGCTTTCCTACGAGCAGTACTTC. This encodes CAISERGSAGLSYEQYF.

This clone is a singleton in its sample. This chain's CDR3 is CAISEPDYTQETQYF. The CDR3 DNA follows: TGTGCCATCAGTGAGCCTGACTATACACAAGAGACCCAGTACTTC. The V call is TRBV10-3, the J call TRBJ2-5; weak D call: TRBD2 (5 bases). This CDR3 contains 15 residues. Germline lookup yields CDR1 ENHRY and CDR2 SYGVKD. V was shortened by 2 bases and J by 2 bases, with 12 bases between the two germline ends.

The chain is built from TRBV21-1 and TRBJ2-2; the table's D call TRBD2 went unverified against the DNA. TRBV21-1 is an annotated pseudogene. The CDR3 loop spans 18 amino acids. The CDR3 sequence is CASSHDLGGAGDTGELFF. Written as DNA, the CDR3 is TGTGCCAGCAGCCACGACCTGGGAGGAGCGGGGGATACCGGGGAGCTGTTTTTT.

This CDR3 reads CATSSKRGSSYEQYF. In nucleotides, the CDR3 is TGTGCCACCAGCAGCAAGCGGGGGTCTTCCTACGAGCAGTACTTC. The V gene is TRBV15, the J gene TRBJ2-7, with TRBD2 identical over 8 bases. From germline, CDR1 is LNHNV and CDR2 YYDKDF (reference sequence). Losses at the gene ends were 3 bases for V and 1 base for J; bases not matched to a gene: 5. This CDR3 has 15 residues.

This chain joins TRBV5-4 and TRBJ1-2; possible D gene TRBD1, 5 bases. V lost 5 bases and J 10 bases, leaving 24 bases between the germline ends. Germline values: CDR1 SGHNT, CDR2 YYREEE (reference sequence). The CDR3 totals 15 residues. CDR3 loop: CASRPRLLPGGDYTF. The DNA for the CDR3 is TGTGCCAGCAGACCTCGACTCCTGCCGGGGGGTGACTACACCTTC. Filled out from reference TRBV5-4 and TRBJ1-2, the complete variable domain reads ETGVTQSPTHLIKTRGQQVTLRCSSQSGHNTVSWYQQALGQGPQFIFQYYREEENGRGNFPPRFSGLQFPNYSSELNVNALELDDSALYLCASRPRLLPGGDYTFGSGTRLTVV.